This T cell receptor (beta chain) is drawn from a study of spatial heterogeneity in lung cancer. About the study: The study observed each unique TCR and UMI combination more than ten times on average in raw reads. Overall study results and limits: Resection saw ubiquitous expanded tumor TCRs appear in blood more than follow-up did.

In the case of this clonotype: Antigen: not known.

The germline V and J ends were trimmed by 3 bases and 0 bases, with 8 bases remaining between them. The CDR3 is made up of 14 amino acids. Germline-derived CDR1 and CDR2 are KGHSH and LQKENI. Specified time point: sample taken at primary tumor resection. Unsorted whole RNA samples from tumor, nontumor lung or frozen PBMC were sequenced. A single record per CDR3 protein comes from TCRdb applying MiXCR to the 5' RACE reads. This sample carries approximately 40,000 distinct CDR3 sequences, around 5.5% of them seen once, and the ten largest clones take about 25%. Specimen: PBMCs, collected at surgery. This clonotype originated in a female donor with early-stage non-small cell lung cancer. This chain connects TRBV18 to TRBJ1-1, with D perhaps TRBD1 (6 bases). The CDR3 DNA reads TGTGCCAGCTCACCGGACAGATTGAACACTGAAGCTTTCTTT. Its protein product is CASSPDRLNTEAFF.